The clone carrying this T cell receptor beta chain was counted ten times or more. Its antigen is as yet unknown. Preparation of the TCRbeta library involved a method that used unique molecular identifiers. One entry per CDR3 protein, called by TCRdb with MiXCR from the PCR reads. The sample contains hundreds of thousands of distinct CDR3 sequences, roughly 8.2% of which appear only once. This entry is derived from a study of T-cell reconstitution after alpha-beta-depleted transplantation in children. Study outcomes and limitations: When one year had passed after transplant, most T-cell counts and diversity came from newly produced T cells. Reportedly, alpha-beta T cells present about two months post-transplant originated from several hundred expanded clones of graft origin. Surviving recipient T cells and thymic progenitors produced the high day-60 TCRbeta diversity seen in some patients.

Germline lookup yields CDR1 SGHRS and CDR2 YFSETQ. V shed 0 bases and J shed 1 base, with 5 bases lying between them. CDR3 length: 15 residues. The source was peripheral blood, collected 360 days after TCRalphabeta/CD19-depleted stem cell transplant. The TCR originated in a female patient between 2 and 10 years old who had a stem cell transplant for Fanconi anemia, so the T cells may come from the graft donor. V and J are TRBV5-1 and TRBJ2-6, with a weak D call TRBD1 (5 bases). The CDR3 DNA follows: TGCGCCAGCAGCTTGGCAGGGTCTGGGGCCAACGTCCTGACTTTC. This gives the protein CASSLAGSGANVLTF.